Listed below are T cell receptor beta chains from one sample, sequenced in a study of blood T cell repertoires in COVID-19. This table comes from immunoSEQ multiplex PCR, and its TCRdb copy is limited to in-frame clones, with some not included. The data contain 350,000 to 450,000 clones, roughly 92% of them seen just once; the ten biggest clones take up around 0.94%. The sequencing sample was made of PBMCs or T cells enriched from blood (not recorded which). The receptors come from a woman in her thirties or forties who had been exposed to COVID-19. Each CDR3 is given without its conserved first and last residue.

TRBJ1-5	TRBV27	ASSRRRQGASQPQH
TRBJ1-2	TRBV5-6	ASSSGGGTYYGYT
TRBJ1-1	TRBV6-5	ASRALVNTEAF
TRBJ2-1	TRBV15	ATSSRQGAYEQF
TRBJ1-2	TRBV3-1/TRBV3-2	ASRLGPSDGYT
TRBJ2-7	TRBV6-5	ASMLGLFSYEQY
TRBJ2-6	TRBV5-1	ASSSQGLGGANVLT
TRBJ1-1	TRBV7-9	ASSSPVQGMNTEAF
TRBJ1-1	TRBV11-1	ASSRDRNTEAF
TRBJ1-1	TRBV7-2	ASSSTGTEAF
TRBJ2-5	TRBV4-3	ASSQTSGSGETQY
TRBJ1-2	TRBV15	ATSRGGGAYGYT
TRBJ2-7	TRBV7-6	ASSYIQGNEQY
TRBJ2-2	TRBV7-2	ASSLRPSGSSNTGELF
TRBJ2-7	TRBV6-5	ASSFTTGGYEQY
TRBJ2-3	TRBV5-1	ASSLQAGGRDTQY
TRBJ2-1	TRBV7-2	ASSLRAAYNEQF
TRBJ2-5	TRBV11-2	ASGLSQETQY
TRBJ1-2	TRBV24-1	ATSDFGRGLYGYT
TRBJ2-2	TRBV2	ASARGRTPFIELF
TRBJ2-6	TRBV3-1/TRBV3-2	ASSPRGGLGANVLT
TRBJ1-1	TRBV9	ASSVVAEPSRSEAF
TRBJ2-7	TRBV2	ASIAGGYSYEQY
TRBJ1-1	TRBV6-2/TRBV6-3	ASSRGQNTEAF
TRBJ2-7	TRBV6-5	ASNMGSGYEQY
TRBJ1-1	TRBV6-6	ASTPRGSTEAF
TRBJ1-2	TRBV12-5	ASAVDTFYT
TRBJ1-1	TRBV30	AWGGRVGVTEAF
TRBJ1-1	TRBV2	ASIRDGGEAF
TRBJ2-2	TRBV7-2	ASSPLGGRKTGELF
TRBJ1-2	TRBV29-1	SAREGGTGNNYGYT
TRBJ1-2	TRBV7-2	ASSLDPFQWRGNYGYT
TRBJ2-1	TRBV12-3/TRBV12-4	ASSRTSGNEQF
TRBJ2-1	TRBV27	ASSFSPFGDRWGDNEQF
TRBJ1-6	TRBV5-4	ASSLVPRTGRGTPLH
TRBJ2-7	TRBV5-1	ASSGTGLAGGGSYEQY
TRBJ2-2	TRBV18	ASSRPAGELF
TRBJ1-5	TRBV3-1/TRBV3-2	ASSQESPWGQGLPSNQPQH
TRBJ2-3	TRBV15	ATSRRTSGYTDTQY
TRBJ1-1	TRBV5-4	ASSLAGGLEAF
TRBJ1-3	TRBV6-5	ASSWTADGNTIY
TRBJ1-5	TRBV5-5	ASSSRTGSPQH
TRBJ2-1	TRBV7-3	ASSESGTGYNEQF
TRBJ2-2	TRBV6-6	ASRIAGELF
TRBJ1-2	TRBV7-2	ASSLGLPGGYGYT
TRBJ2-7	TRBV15	ATSRDRGPYEQY
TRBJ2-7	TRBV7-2	ASSLAGRTGEQY
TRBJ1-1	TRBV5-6	ASSRTGTAHTEAF
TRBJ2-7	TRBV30	AWNAGVAPGYEQY
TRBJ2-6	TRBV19	ASIPGGSGANVLT
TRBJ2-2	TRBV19	ASSIVAGANTGELF
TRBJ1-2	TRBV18	ASSRTGGDYGYT
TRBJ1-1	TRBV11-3	ASSLDGQRGTEAF
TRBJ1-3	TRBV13	ASRGGLSGNTIY